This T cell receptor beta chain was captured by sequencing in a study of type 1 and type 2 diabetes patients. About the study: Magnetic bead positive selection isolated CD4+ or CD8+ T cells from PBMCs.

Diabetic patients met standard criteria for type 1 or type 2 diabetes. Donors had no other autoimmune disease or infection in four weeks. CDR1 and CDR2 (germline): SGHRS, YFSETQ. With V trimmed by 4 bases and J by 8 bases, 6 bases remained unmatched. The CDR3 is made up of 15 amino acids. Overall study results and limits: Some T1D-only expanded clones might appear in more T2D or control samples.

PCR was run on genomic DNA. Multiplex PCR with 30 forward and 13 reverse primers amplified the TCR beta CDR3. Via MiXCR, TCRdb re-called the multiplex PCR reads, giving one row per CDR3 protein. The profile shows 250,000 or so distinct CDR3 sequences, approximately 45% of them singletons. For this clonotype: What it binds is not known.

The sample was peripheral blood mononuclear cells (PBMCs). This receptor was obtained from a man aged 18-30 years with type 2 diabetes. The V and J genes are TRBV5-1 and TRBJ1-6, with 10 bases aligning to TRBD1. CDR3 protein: CASSTRTGGDSPLHF. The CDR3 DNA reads TGCGCCAGCAGCACACGGACAGGGGGTGATTCACCCCTCCACTTT.